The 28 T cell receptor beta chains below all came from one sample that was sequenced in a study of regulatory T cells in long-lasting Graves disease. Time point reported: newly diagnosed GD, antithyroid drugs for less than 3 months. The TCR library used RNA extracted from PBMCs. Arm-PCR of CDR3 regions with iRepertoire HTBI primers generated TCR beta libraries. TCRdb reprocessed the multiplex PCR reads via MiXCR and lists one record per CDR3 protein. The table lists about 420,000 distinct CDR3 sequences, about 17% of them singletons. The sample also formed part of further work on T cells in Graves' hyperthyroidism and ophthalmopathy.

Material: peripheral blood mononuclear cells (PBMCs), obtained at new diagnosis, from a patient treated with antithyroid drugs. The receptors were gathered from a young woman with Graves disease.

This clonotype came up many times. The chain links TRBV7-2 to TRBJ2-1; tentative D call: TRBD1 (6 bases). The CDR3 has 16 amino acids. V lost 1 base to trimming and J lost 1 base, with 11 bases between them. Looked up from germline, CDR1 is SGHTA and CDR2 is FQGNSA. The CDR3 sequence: CASSLEGTSSYNEQFF. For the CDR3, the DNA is TGTGCCAGCAGCTTAGAAGGGACAAGTTCCTACAATGAGCAGTTCTTC.

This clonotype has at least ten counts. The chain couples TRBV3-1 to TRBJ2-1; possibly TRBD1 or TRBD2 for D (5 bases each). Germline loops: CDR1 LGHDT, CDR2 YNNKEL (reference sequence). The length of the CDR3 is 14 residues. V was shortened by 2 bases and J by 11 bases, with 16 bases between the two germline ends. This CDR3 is CASSQLGPRDQQFF. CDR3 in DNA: TGTGCCAGCAGCCAATTGGGCCCCCGGGACCAGCAGTTCTTC.

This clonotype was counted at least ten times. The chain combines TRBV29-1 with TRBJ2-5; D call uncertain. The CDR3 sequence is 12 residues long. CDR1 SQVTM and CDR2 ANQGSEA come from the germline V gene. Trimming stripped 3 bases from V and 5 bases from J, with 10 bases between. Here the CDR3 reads CSVDAEAETQYF. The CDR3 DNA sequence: TGCAGCGTTGATGCCGAGGCGGAGACCCAGTACTTC.

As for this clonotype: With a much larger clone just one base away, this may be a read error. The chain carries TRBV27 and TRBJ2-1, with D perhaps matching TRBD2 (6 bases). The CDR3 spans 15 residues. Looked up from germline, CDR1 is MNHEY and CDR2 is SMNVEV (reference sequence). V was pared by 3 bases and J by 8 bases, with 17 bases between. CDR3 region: CASSFLGSWGDEQFF. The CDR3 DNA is TGTGCCAGCAGTTTTTTGGGGTCGTGGGGGGATGAGCAGTTCTTC.

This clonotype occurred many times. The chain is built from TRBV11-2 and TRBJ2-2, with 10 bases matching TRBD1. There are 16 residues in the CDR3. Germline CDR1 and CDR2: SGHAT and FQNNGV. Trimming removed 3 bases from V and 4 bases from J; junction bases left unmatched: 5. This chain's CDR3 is CASSLRTGGTTGELFF. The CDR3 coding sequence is TGTGCCAGCAGCTTGCGGACAGGGGGTACCACCGGGGAGCTGTTTTTT.

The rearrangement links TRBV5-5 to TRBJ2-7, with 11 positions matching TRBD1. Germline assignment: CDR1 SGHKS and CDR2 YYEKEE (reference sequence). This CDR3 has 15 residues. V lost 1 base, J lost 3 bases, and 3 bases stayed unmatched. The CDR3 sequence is CASSLKGTGGYEQYF. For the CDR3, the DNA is TGTGCCAGCAGCTTGAAAGGGACAGGGGGCTACGAGCAGTACTTC.

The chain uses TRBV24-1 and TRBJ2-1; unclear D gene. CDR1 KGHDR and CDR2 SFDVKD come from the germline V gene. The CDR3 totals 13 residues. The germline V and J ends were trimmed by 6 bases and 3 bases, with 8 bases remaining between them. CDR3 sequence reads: CATSSLGYNEQFF. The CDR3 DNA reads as TGTGCCACCAGTTCCCTAGGCTACAATGAGCAGTTCTTC.

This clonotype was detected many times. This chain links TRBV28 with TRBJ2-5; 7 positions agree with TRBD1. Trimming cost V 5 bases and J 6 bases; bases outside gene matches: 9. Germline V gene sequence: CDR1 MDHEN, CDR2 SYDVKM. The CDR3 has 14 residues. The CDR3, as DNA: TGTGCCAGCAGTCGACAGGGATTAGGAAAGACCCAGTACTTC. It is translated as CASSRQGLGKTQYF.

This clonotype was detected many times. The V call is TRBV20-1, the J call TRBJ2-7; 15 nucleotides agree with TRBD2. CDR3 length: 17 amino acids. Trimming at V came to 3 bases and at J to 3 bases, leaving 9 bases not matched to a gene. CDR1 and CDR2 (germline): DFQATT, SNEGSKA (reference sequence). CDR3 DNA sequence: TGCAGTGCTAGGGGACTAGCGGGAGGTATTGGTTTCTACGAGCAGTACTTC. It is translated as CSARGLAGGIGFYEQYF.

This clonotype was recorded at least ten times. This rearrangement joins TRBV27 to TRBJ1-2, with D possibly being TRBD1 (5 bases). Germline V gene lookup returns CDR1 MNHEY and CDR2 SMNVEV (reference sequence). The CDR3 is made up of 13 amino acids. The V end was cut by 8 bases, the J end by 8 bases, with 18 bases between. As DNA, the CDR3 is TGTGCCAGCCGAGCCGACAGAGTAGGAGGCTACACCTTC. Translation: CASRADRVGGYTF.

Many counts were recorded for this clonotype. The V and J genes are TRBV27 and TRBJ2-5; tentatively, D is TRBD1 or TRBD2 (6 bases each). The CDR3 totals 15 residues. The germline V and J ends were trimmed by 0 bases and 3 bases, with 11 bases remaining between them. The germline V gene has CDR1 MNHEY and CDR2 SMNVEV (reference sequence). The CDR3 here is CASSLSGGREETQYF. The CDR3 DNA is TGTGCCAGCAGTTTATCGGGGGGCAGGGAAGAGACCCAGTACTTC.

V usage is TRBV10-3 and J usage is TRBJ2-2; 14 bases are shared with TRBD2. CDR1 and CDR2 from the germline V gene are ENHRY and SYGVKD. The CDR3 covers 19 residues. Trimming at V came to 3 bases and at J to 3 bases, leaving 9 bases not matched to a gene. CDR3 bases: TGTGCCATCAGTGACCCGCGACTAGCGGGAGGGGTGGACACCGGGGAGCTGTTTTTT. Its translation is CAISDPRLAGGVDTGELFF.

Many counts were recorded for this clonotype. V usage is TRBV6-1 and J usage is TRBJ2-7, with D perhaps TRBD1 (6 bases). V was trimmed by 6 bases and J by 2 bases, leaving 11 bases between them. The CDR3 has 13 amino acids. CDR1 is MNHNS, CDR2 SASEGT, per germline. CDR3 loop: CASSETGPYEQYF. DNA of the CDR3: TGTGCCAGCAGCGAGACAGGCCCCTACGAGCAGTACTTC.

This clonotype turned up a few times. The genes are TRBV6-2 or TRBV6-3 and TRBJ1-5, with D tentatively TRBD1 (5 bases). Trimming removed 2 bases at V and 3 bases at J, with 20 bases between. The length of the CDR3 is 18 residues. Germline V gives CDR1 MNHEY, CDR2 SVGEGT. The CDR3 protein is CASSYPPAGRGSNQPQHF. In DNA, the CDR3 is TGTGCCAGCAGTTACCCCCCGGCGGGGAGGGGATCCAATCAGCCCCAGCATTTT.

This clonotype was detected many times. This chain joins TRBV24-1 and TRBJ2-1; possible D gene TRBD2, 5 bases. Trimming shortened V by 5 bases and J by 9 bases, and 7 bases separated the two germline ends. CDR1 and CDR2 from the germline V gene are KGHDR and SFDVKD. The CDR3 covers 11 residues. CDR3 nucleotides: TGTGCCACCAGTGGCGGGTTTGAGCAGTTCTTC. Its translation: CATSGGFEQFF.

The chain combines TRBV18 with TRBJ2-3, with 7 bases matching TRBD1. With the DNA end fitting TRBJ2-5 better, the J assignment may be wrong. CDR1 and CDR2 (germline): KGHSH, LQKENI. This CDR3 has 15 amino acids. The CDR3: CASSPLPTGSETQYF. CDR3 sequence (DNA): TGTGCCAGCTCACCCCTTCCGACAGGGTCAGAGACCCAGTACTTC.

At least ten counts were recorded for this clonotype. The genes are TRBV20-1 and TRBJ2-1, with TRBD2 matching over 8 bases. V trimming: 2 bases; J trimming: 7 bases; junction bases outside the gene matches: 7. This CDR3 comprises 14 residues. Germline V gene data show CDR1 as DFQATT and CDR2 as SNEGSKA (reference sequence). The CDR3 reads CSARYGRAWNEQFF. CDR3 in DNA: TGCAGTGCTAGATACGGGAGGGCCTGGAATGAGCAGTTCTTC.

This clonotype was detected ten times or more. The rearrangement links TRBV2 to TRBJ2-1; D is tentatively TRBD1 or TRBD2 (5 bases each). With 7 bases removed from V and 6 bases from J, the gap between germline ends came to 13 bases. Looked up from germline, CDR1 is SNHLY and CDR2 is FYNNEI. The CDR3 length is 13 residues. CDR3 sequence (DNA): TGTGCCAGCAATAGGGGAGTGAGCAATGAGCAGTTCTTC. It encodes CASNRGVSNEQFF.

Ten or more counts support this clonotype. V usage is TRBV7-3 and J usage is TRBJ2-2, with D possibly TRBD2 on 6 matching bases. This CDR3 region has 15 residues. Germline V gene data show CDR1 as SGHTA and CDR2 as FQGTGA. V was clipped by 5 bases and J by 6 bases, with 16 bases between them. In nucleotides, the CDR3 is TGTGCCAGCAGCCCACTTACGGGAGTATCCGGGGAGCTGTTTTTT. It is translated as CASSPLTGVSGELFF.

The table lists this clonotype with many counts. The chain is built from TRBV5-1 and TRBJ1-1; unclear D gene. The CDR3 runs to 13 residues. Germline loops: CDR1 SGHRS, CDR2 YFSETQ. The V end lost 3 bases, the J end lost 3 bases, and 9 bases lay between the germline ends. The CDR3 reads CASSYNSDTEAFF. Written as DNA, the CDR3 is TGCGCCAGCAGCTATAACTCGGACACTGAAGCTTTCTTT.

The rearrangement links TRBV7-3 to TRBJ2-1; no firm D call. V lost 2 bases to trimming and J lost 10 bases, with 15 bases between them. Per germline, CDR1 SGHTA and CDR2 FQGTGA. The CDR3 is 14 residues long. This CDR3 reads CASSLSITTLEQFF. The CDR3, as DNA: TGTGCCAGCAGCTTATCGATCACTACGCTGGAGCAGTTCTTC.

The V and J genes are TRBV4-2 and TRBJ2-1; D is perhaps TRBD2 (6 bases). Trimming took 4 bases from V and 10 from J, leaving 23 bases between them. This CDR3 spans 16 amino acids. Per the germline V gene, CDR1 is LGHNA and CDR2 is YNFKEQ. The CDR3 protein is CASSRNRDSISYEQFF. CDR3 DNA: TGTGCCAGCAGCCGGAATCGGGACTCTATCTCCTACGAGCAGTTCTTC.

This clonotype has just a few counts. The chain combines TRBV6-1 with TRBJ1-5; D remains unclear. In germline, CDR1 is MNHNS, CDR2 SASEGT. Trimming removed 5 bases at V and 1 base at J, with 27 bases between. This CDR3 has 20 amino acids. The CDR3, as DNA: TGTGCCAGCAGTAGCCTGGCCGGCTCCGGAGCGGTGCTCAGCAATCAGCCCCAGCATTTT. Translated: CASSSLAGSGAVLSNQPQHF.

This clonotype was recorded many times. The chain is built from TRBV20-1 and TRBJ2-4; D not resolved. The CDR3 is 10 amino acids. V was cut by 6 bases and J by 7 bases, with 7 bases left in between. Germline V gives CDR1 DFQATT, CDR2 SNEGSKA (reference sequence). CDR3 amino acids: CSAVRNIQYF. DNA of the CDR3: TGCAGTGCGGTGAGGAACATTCAGTACTTC.

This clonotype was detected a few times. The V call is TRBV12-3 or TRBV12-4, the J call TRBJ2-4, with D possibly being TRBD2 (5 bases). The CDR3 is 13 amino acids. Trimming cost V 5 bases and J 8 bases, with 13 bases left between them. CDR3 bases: TGTGCCAGCAGTCCGTGGCTAGCAGACATTCAGTACTTC. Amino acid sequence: CASSPWLADIQYF.

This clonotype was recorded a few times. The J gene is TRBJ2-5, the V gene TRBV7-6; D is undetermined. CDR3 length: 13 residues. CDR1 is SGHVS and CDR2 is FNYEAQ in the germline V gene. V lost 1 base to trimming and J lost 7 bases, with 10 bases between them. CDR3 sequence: CASSLESGGTQYF. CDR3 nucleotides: TGTGCCAGCAGCTTAGAGTCGGGCGGGACCCAGTACTTC.

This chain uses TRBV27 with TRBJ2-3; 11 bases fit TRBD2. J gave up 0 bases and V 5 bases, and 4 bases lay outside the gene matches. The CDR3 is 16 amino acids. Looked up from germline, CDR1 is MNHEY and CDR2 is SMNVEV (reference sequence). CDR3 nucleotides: TGTGCCAGCAGTCCTAGCGGGAGGTCTAGCACAGATACGCAGTATTTT. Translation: CASSPSGRSSTDTQYF.

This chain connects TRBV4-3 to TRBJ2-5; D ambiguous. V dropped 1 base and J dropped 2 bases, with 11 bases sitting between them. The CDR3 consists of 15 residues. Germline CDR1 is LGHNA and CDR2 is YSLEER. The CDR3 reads CASSQVSYEQETQYF. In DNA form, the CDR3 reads TGCGCCAGCAGCCAAGTTTCGTATGAACAAGAGACCCAGTACTTC.